These 17 T cell receptor beta chains came from one sample sequenced in a study of T cells in Graves' hyperthyroidism and ophthalmopathy. Researchers took RNA transcripts and amplified the TCR beta CDR3 regions from them. TCR CDR3 regions were first amplified by RT-PCR with HTBI primers. Each CDR3 protein is one row after TCRdb ran MiXCR on the multiplex PCR reads. The sample includes hundreds of thousands of distinct CDR3 sequences, approximately 16% seen only once; the top ten take under 35%. Input material: blood. These receptors were taken from a woman under 30 with Graves' ophthalmopathy.

About this clonotype itself: Just one base apart from a much larger clone, this may be a read error. The V and J genes are TRBV9 and TRBJ1-1; D gene uncertain. The germline gives CDR1 SGDLS, CDR2 YYNGEE. The CDR3 has 16 residues. This CDR3 is CASSVGGSNRNTEASF. In nucleotides, the CDR3 is TGTGCCAGCAGCGTAGGAGGTAGCAACCGGAACACTGAAGCTTCCTTT.

This clonotype was recorded at least ten times. This chain joins TRBV27 and TRBJ1-1; D is possibly TRBD1 (5 bases). CDR1 and CDR2 from the germline V gene are MNHEY and SMNVEV (reference sequence). This CDR3 comprises 14 residues. The V end was cut by 6 bases, the J end by 1 base, with 12 bases between. As DNA, the CDR3 is TGTGCCAGCAGGTATCAGGGAAAGAACACTGAAGCTTTCTTT. Protein: CASRYQGKNTEAFF.

V is TRBV11-2 and J is TRBJ2-1; TRBD2 matches 11 bases. V was clipped by 4 bases and J by 7 bases; unmatched bases: 12. This CDR3 has 17 amino acids. Per the germline V gene, CDR1 is SGHAT and CDR2 is FQNNGV. This chain's CDR3 is CASSSPVASGRQNEQFF. The DNA for the CDR3 is TGTGCCAGCAGCTCCCCGGTTGCTAGCGGGAGGCAGAATGAGCAGTTCTTC.

This chain uses TRBV2 with TRBJ2-5; 9 bases align to TRBD2. The CDR3 contains 14 residues. Germline V gives CDR1 SNHLY, CDR2 FYNNEI. V shed 6 bases, J shed 5 bases, and the junction held 7 bases outside the gene matches. The CDR3 sequence is CASRDAGGLETQYF. The CDR3 DNA is TGTGCCAGCAGGGATGCGGGGGGGCTTGAGACCCAGTACTTC. Full variable domain (missing parts from reference TRBV2 and TRBJ2-5): EPEVTQTPSHQVTQMGQEVILRCVPISNHLYFYWYRQILGQKVEFLVSFYNNEISEKSEIFDDQFSVERPDGSNFTLKIRSTKLEDSAMYFCASRDAGGLETQYFGPGTRLLVL.

This clonotype was observed a handful of times. This chain connects TRBV6-1 to TRBJ2-7; TRBD1 matches at 9 bases. The V and J ends lost 6 bases and 7 bases, in that order; junction bases with no gene match: 13. The CDR3 contains 15 residues. Germline CDR1 MNHNS, CDR2 SASEGT. CDR3 nucleotides: TGTGCCAGCAGCTTCCCGTACAGGGGGCGGGAAGAGCAGTACTTC. Translating gives CASSFPYRGREEQYF.

Worth noting for this clonotype: One base away lies a much larger clone, so this may be a sequencing read error. This sequence joins TRBV19 and TRBJ1-1; no clear D. The CDR3 consists of 13 residues. Germline values: CDR1 LNHDA, CDR2 SQIVND (reference sequence). The CDR3 spells CASSIWENTEASF. The DNA for the CDR3 is TGTGCCAGTAGTATTTGGGAGAACACTGAAGCTTCCTTT.

This clonotype was recorded many times. The chain carries TRBV20-1 and TRBJ1-4; 7 nucleotides align to TRBD1. CDR3 length: 13 residues. The V gene's germline CDR1 is DFQATT and CDR2 SNEGSKA (reference sequence). Germline trimming cut 4 bases from V and 6 bases from J; bases unmatched to any gene: 5. In nucleotides, the CDR3 is TGCAGTGCTACTACCGGGACAGATGAAAAACTGTTTTTT. Protein product: CSATTGTDEKLFF.

This clonotype came up many times. The chain combines TRBV6-1 with TRBJ1-5; perhaps TRBD1 as D (5 bases). Germline V gene lookup returns CDR1 MNHNS and CDR2 SASEGT. V was shortened by 5 bases and J by 1 base, with 9 bases between the two germline ends. The CDR3 has 14 amino acids. This CDR3 is CASSKGLSNQPQHF. CDR3 nucleotides: TGTGCCAGCAGTAAGGGGTTAAGCAATCAGCCCCAGCATTTT.

At least ten counts were recorded for this clonotype. The gene calls are TRBV29-1 and TRBJ1-2; the D gene is possibly TRBD1 (6 bases). Trimming pared 7 bases from V and 2 bases from J, leaving 14 bases between. Germline V gene sequence: CDR1 SQVTM, CDR2 ANQGSEA. The CDR3 totals 13 residues. The CDR3 nucleotides are TGCAGCGCGTCGGGACAAGGGAACTATGGCTACACCTTC. Protein product: CSASGQGNYGYTF.

This clonotype has a count of ten or more. The chain recombines TRBV2 with TRBJ1-2; 7 bases match TRBD1. With 6 bases clipped from V and 5 bases from J, the junction kept 9 bases outside the gene matches. The CDR3 consists of 14 residues. Germline-derived CDR1 and CDR2 are SNHLY and FYNNEI. CDR3 in DNA: TGTGCCAGCAGCAGGGACAGAACTTCTTATGGCTACACCTTC. Its translation is CASSRDRTSYGYTF.

This clonotype was found many times. The chain joins TRBV20-1 to TRBJ1-2, with 12 bases lining up with TRBD1. V trimming: 3 bases; J trimming: 5 bases; junction bases outside the gene matches: 7. The CDR3 spans 15 residues. Germline V gene sequence: CDR1 DFQATT, CDR2 SNEGSKA (reference sequence). Here the CDR3 reads CSASPGQGAPYGYTF. The CDR3 DNA is TGCAGTGCTAGCCCGGGACAGGGGGCGCCGTATGGCTACACCTTC.

This clonotype was seen at least ten times. This chain uses TRBV5-5 with TRBJ1-5, with a possible D match to TRBD1 (6 bases). This CDR3 contains 18 residues. Germline loops: CDR1 SGHKS, CDR2 YYEKEE (reference sequence). V was trimmed by 1 base and J by 5 bases, leaving 22 bases between them. CDR3 sequence: CASSLLGQGGRWDQPQHF. CDR3 DNA sequence: TGTGCCAGCAGCTTGTTGGGACAAGGGGGTCGGTGGGATCAGCCCCAGCATTTT.

At least ten counts were recorded for this clonotype. This rearrangement joins TRBV6-1 to TRBJ1-1; D is unclear. From germline, CDR1 is MNHNS and CDR2 SASEGT. The CDR3 sequence is 12 residues long. The V end was cut by 8 bases, the J end by 0 bases, with 7 bases between. This CDR3 reads CASFGLNTEAFF. CDR3 sequence (DNA): TGTGCCAGCTTCGGACTGAACACTGAAGCTTTCTTT.

There are many counts of this clonotype. The chain is built from TRBV11-2 and TRBJ1-3; D gene unclear. The germline CDR1 and CDR2 sequences are SGHAT and FQNNGV. V dropped 0 bases and J dropped 0 bases, with 12 bases sitting between them. CDR3 length: 17 amino acids. CDR3 protein: CASSLDGRISSGNTIYF. The CDR3, as DNA: TGTGCCAGCAGCTTAGATGGGCGGATTAGCTCTGGAAACACCATATATTTT. Full variable domain (rest looked up from reference TRBV11-2 and TRBJ1-3): EAGVAQSPRYKIIEKRQSVAFWCNPISGHATLYWYQQILGQGPKLLIQFQNNGVVDDSQLPKDRFSAERLKGVDSTLKIQPAKLEDSAVYLCASSLDGRISSGNTIYFGEGSWLTVV.

This clonotype has at least ten counts. The chain recombines TRBV20-1 with TRBJ2-7; D is undetermined. Germline V gene lookup returns CDR1 DFQATT and CDR2 SNEGSKA (reference sequence). The CDR3 is made up of 15 amino acids. V was trimmed by 0 bases and J by 2 bases, leaving 14 bases between them. CDR3 in amino acids: CSARDPAAATYEQYF. CDR3 sequence (DNA): TGCAGTGCTAGAGATCCCGCCGCGGCAACCTACGAGCAGTACTTC.

This clonotype came up many times. The chain joins TRBV7-3 to TRBJ2-3; TRBD1 matches 9 bases. This CDR3 region has 14 residues. Germline V gives CDR1 SGHTA, CDR2 FQGTGA. Trimming at V came to 5 bases and at J to 4 bases, leaving 4 bases not matched to a gene. The CDR3 here is CASSPTGGADTQYF. Written as DNA, the CDR3 is TGTGCCAGCAGCCCCACAGGGGGCGCAGATACGCAGTATTTT.

This clonotype was found many times. The rearrangement links TRBV4-1 to TRBJ2-1, with 8 nucleotides matching TRBD2. There are 14 residues in the CDR3. Trimming cost V 0 bases and J 10 bases; bases outside gene matches: 5. Germline V gene data show CDR1 as MGHRA and CDR2 as YSYEKL. This chain's CDR3 is CASSQDHRLAEQFF. CDR3 DNA: TGCGCCAGCAGCCAAGATCACCGACTAGCGGAGCAGTTCTTC.